The 21 T cell receptor beta chains presented below share a single source sample, sequenced in a study of blood T cell repertoires in COVID-19. Profiling relied on immunoSEQ multiplex PCR, and the TCRdb table lists in-frame clones only, not all of them. Here the sample spans over 150,000 clones, about 80% being singletons. Sample: peripheral blood. These receptors all stem from a woman in her seventies with acute or convalescent COVID-19.

As DNA, the CDR3 is TGTGCCAGCAGCGCAGGGACAGTCTACGAGCAGTACTTC. Translation gives CASSAGTVYEQYF. The gene calls are TRBV7-9 and TRBJ2-7; 7 positions agree with TRBD1. The CDR3 is made up of 13 amino acids. The V gene end was trimmed by 5 bases and the J gene end by 3 bases; junction bases not matched to a gene: 4. Germline CDR1 SEHNR, CDR2 FQNEAQ (reference sequence).

The gene calls are TRBV5-1 and TRBJ1-4; TRBD1 aligns across 9 bases. The CDR3 is made up of 13 amino acids. Trimming removed 5 bases from V and 7 bases from J; junction bases left unmatched: 3. The germline CDR1 and CDR2 sequences are SGHRS and YFSETQ. The DNA for the CDR3 is TGCGCCAGCAGTCGGGACAGGGCTGAAAAACTGTTTTTT. This translates into CASSRDRAEKLFF.

This clone appeared once. The chain is built from TRBV19 and TRBJ2-3; D is possibly TRBD2 (5 bases). Germline V gene data show CDR1 as LNHDA and CDR2 as SQIVND (reference sequence). V lost 10 bases to trimming and J lost 6 bases, with 20 bases between them. The CDR3 covers 14 residues. The CDR3 is CATTPAGVRDTQYF. As DNA, the CDR3 is TGTGCCACCACTCCGGCCGGGGTCCGCGATACGCAGTATTTT.

This rearrangement joins TRBV6-5 to TRBJ2-1; 10 nucleotides line up with TRBD2. Germline V lookup: CDR1 MNHEY, CDR2 SVGAGI. This CDR3 has 15 residues. J was trimmed by 1 base and V by 5 bases; bases with no gene match: 2. This CDR3 is CASSRTSGSYNEQFF. CDR3 nucleotide sequence: TGTGCCAGCAGTCGGACTAGCGGATCCTACAATGAGCAGTTCTTC.

The gene calls are TRBV6-6 and TRBJ1-2; 12 bases fit TRBD1. CDR3 size: 15 residues. Germline CDR1 reads MNHNY; CDR2 reads SVGAGI (reference sequence). V gave up 6 bases and J gave up 7 bases; unmatched junction bases: 9. CDR3 protein: CASRITGTGGFGYTF. CDR3 sequence (DNA): TGTGCCAGCAGGATCACCGGGACAGGGGGCTTTGGCTACACCTTC.

This chain uses TRBV30 with TRBJ2-7; 13 bases match TRBD2. Trimming took 1 base from V and 13 from J; bases not matched to a gene: 7. The CDR3 length is 13 residues. CDR1 is GTSNPN and CDR2 is SVGIG in the germline V gene (reference sequence). As DNA, the CDR3 is TGTGCCTGGAGTGACGGGGGACTAGCGGGACCTTACTTC. Its translation is CAWSDGGLAGPYF.

This chain connects TRBV12-3 or TRBV12-4 to TRBJ1-1; D is perhaps TRBD1 (5 bases). This CDR3 is 12 amino acids long. Trimming took off 3 bases at V and 9 bases at J, with 11 bases between the two ends. CDR3: CASSLGHLKAFF. The CDR3 region has the DNA TGTGCCAGCAGTTTGGGGCACCTAAAAGCTTTCTTT.

The gene calls are TRBV7-2 and TRBJ2-5, with D tentatively TRBD2 (6 bases). The V gene's germline CDR1 is SGHTA and CDR2 FQGNSA. The CDR3 totals 15 residues. The V gene lost 1 base and the J gene lost 5 bases, with 14 bases spanning the gap. The CDR3 loop is CASSLESLGGETQYF. DNA of the CDR3: TGTGCCAGCAGCTTAGAATCCCTCGGAGGGGAGACCCAGTACTTC.

This clone turned up a few times. The gene calls are TRBV5-6 and TRBJ2-5; a possible D gene is TRBD2 (6 bases). Germline values: CDR1 SGHDT, CDR2 YYEEEE. This CDR3 contains 14 residues. Trimming removed 1 base at V and 1 base at J, with 8 bases between. CDR3 coding DNA: TGTGCCAGCAGCTTGATTAGCGGCCAAGAGACCCAGTACTTC. Protein sequence: CASSLISGQETQYF.

The chain employs TRBV29-1 and TRBJ1-4; TRBD1 matches 8 bases. J was trimmed by 5 bases and V by 7 bases; bases with no gene match: 9. CDR1 SQVTM and CDR2 ANQGSEA come from the germline V gene. The CDR3 sequence is 14 residues long. CDR3 in amino acids: CSAVGQDRNEKLFF. CDR3 sequence (DNA): TGCAGCGCCGTGGGACAGGACAGAAATGAAAAACTGTTTTTT. Full variable domain (outside the CDR3, taken from reference TRBV29-1 and TRBJ1-4): SAVISQKPSRDICQRGTSLTIQCQVDSQVTMMFWYRQQPGQSLTLIATANQGSEATYESGFVIDKFPISRPNLTFSTLTVSNMSPEDSSIYLCSAVGQDRNEKLFFGSGTQLSVL.

The chain recombines TRBV21-1 with TRBJ2-7; the table names TRBD2, a call not compared with the DNA. TRBV21-1 is a pseudogene. The CDR3 contains 18 residues. This CDR3 is CASSTPQAMGTSDYEQYF. For the CDR3, the DNA is TGTGCCAGCAGCACTCCTCAGGCAATGGGGACTAGCGACTACGAGCAGTACTTC.

The CDR3 DNA is TGTGCCAGCAGCTTGGGCGCAGGGGCCTCCTACGAGCAGTACTTC. It encodes CASSLGAGASYEQYF. The chain couples TRBV5-4 to TRBJ2-7; TRBD1 might be the D (6 bases). The CDR3 spans 15 residues. V was trimmed by 0 bases and J by 0 bases, leaving 10 bases between them. Germline CDR1 is SGHNT and CDR2 is YYREEE (reference sequence).

The chain couples TRBV6-6 to TRBJ2-3, with a tentative D call TRBD2 (5 bases). This CDR3 contains 16 residues. Trimming stripped 4 bases from V and 0 bases from J, with 14 bases between. The germline V gene has CDR1 MNHNY and CDR2 SVGAGI (reference sequence). The CDR3 coding sequence is TGTGCCAGCAGTTCCCGGGCCCGGGATAGCACAGATACGCAGTATTTT. Translation gives CASSSRARDSTDTQYF.

This clone was detected once. J is TRBJ2-1 and V is TRBV5-1, with 14 bases identical to TRBD2. Germline V gene sequence: CDR1 SGHRS, CDR2 YFSETQ. The CDR3 is made up of 18 amino acids. V lost 1 base and J lost 0; bases outside the gene matches: 3. The CDR3 DNA is TGCGCCAGCAGCTTGTGGGGACTAGCGGGGGACTCCTACAATGAGCAGTTCTTC. Encoded protein: CASSLWGLAGDSYNEQFF.

The rearrangement links TRBV7-3 to TRBJ2-5, with 9 bases that match TRBD1. The CDR3 spans 16 residues. The J segment lost 5 bases and the V segment lost 2 bases, leaving 9 bases of the junction unmatched. Per germline, CDR1 SGHTA and CDR2 FQGTGA. The CDR3 nucleotides are TGTGCCAGCAGCTTAGGGACAGGGAGGAGACTGGAGACCCAGTACTTC. It is translated as CASSLGTGRRLETQYF. The full variable domain, completed using reference TRBV7-3 and TRBJ2-5, is GAGVSQTPSNKVTEKGKYVELRCDPISGHTALYWYRQSLGQGPEFLIYFQGTGAADDSGLPNDRFFAVRPEGSVSTLKIQRTERGDSAVYLCASSLGTGRRLETQYFGPGTRLLVL.

The CDR3 sequence: CASSVGTGVSNEKLFF. The DNA for the CDR3 is TGCGCCAGCAGCGTTGGGACAGGGGTATCTAATGAAAAACTGTTTTTT. The rearrangement uses TRBV10-1 and TRBJ1-4; 10 bases are a match to TRBD1. The CDR3 totals 16 residues. Germline V gene lookup returns CDR1 WNHNN and CDR2 SYGVQD (reference sequence). Germline trimming cut 6 bases from V and 3 bases from J; bases unmatched to any gene: 7.

The chain employs TRBV19 and TRBJ2-7; TRBD2 might be the D (6 bases). Trimming shortened V by 7 bases and J by 0 bases, and 13 bases separated the two germline ends. Germline V gene sequence: CDR1 LNHDA, CDR2 SQIVND (reference sequence). CDR3 size: 14 residues. The CDR3 here is CASKARDDSYEQYF. CDR3 coding DNA: TGTGCCAGTAAGGCGCGGGACGACTCCTACGAGCAGTACTTC.

The chain employs TRBV5-4 and TRBJ2-2; weak D call: TRBD1 (5 bases). The CDR3 consists of 15 residues. Germline CDR1 reads SGHNT; CDR2 reads YYREEE (reference sequence). V lost 5 bases to trimming and J lost 0 bases, with 11 bases between them. Here the CDR3 reads CASSLGAPNTGELFF. CDR3 bases: TGTGCCAGCAGTCTTGGGGCACCGAACACCGGGGAGCTGTTTTTT.

The J gene is TRBJ2-7, the V gene TRBV7-8, with a tentative D call TRBD2 (6 bases). Germline-derived CDR1 and CDR2 are SGHVS and FQNEAQ. The CDR3 is 12 residues long. Trimming took 5 bases from V and 4 from J, leaving 9 bases between them. CDR3 sequence (DNA): TGTGCCAGCAGCCCGACTAGTTACGAGCAGTACTTC. It encodes CASSPTSYEQYF.

The rearrangement uses TRBV19 and TRBJ1-5; TRBD1 is a possible D gene (5 bases). Trimming shortened V by 2 bases and J by 1 base, and 12 bases separated the two germline ends. This CDR3 comprises 16 residues. Germline loops: CDR1 LNHDA, CDR2 SQIVND (reference sequence). CDR3: CASSIQGSSSNQPQHF. Here the CDR3 DNA reads TGTGCCAGTAGTATACAGGGTTCTTCGAGCAATCAGCCCCAGCATTTT.

The J gene is TRBJ2-1, the V gene TRBV5-1; the D gene is possibly TRBD1 (5 bases). Trimming removed 5 bases from V and 1 base from J, with 13 bases in between. Germline CDR1 SGHRS, CDR2 YFSETQ. The CDR3 has 15 residues. DNA for the CDR3: TGCGCCAGCAGGCAGGGCCTGTCTTCCTACAATGAGCAGTTCTTC. Protein product: CASRQGLSSYNEQFF.